These 11 T cell receptor beta chains were sequenced from one sample in a study of regulatory T cells in long-lasting Graves disease. Relying on iRepertoire HTBI primers and Arm-PCR of CDR3 regions, the team built TCR beta libraries. TCRdb fed the multiplex PCR reads into MiXCR, producing one record per CDR3 protein. The sample records some 250,000 distinct CDR3 sequences, around 19% being singletons. Time point indicated: newly diagnosed GD, antithyroid drugs for less than 3 months. The authors made the TCR library using RNA they extracted from PBMCs. The same data also went into a second study, on T cells in Graves' hyperthyroidism and ophthalmopathy.

Source: peripheral blood mononuclear cells (PBMCs), taken at new diagnosis, from a patient treated with antithyroid drugs. These receptors were taken from a woman aged 25 to 39 with Graves disease.

This clonotype came up many times. V gene TRBV19 combines with J gene TRBJ1-2, with 9 bases lining up with TRBD1. The CDR3 is 13 amino acids. CDR1 and CDR2 from the germline V gene are LNHDA and SQIVND (reference sequence). V lost 7 bases to trimming and J lost 6 bases; unmatched junction nucleotides: 6. CDR3 bases: TGTGCCAGTATGGATACAGGGGGCGATGGCTACACCTTC. Its protein is CASMDTGGDGYTF.

This clonotype appeared many times. The genes are TRBV12-3 or TRBV12-4 and TRBJ1-6; D is uncertain. The CDR3 spans 14 residues. Trimming shortened V by 3 bases and J by 7 bases, and 10 bases separated the two germline ends. CDR3 protein: CASSFKAGNSPLHF. CDR3 coding DNA: TGTGCCAGCAGTTTTAAGGCCGGGAATTCACCCCTCCACTTT.

This clonotype was recorded many times. The rearrangement links TRBV20-1 to TRBJ2-2, with D unresolved. V was shortened by 3 bases and J by 4 bases, with 9 bases between the two germline ends. The CDR3 totals 13 residues. Germline CDR1 is DFQATT and CDR2 is SNEGSKA (reference sequence). This chain's CDR3 is CSASITATGELFF. The CDR3 DNA sequence: TGCAGTGCTAGCATAACAGCCACCGGGGAGCTGTTTTTT.

The chain joins TRBV28 to TRBJ1-4, with D possibly TRBD1 on 6 matching bases. Between the trimmed V and J ends, which lost 6 bases and 7 bases, there was a span of 27 bases. CDR1 is MDHEN, CDR2 SYDVKM, per germline. This CDR3 region has 18 residues. CDR3 bases: TGTGCCAGCAGCCAGAAGTCGGGGACACTTGATTGGGGTGAAAAACTGTTTTTT. This sequence encodes CASSQKSGTLDWGEKLFF.

The table lists this clonotype with many counts. The rearrangement joins TRBV14 to TRBJ2-1; maybe TRBD1 (6 bases). Germline assignment: CDR1 SGHDN and CDR2 FVKESK. V was cut by 5 bases and J by 12 bases, with 17 bases left in between. The length of the CDR3 is 13 residues. The DNA for the CDR3 is TGTGCCAGCAGCGCCTACAGGGAGTCGGTGCAGTTCTTC. This sequence encodes CASSAYRESVQFF.

This clonotype came up many times. The chain carries TRBV5-6 and TRBJ2-7, with D perhaps matching TRBD1 (5 bases). Trimming cost V 2 bases and J 3 bases, with 18 bases left between them. The CDR3 spans 16 residues. CDR1 is SGHDT, CDR2 YYEEEE, per germline. The CDR3 DNA sequence: TGTGCCAGCAGCTTTCCCTGGACATCGAGGTACTACGAGCAGTACTTC. Residues: CASSFPWTSRYYEQYF.

This clonotype was observed many times. The chain links TRBV3-1 to TRBJ1-3; no clear D. The CDR3 is made up of 15 amino acids. The V and J ends lost 3 bases and 2 bases respectively, with 11 bases between them. Germline V gene data show CDR1 as LGHDT and CDR2 as YNNKEL (reference sequence). The CDR3 spells CASSHSGNTGNTIYF. CDR3 nucleotide sequence: TGTGCCAGCAGCCATTCCGGGAATACTGGAAACACCATATATTTT.

This clonotype came up many times. Germline is not matched at one junction end, which may reflect a read error. CDR3 nucleotides: TGCAGTGCTTGGGGGACTAGCGGCTCCTACAATGGGCAGTTCTTC. Protein product: CSAWGTSGSYNGQFF. The chain links TRBV20-1 to TRBJ2-1, with 11 bases aligning to TRBD2. CDR1 is DFQATT, CDR2 SNEGSKA, per germline (reference sequence). The CDR3 consists of 15 residues.

CDR3 loop: CASRAGGGGGNTIYF. The CDR3 region has the DNA TGTGCCAGCAGGGCTGGGGGGGGTGGTGGAAACACCATATATTTT. The rearrangement joins TRBV12-3 or TRBV12-4 to TRBJ1-3; maybe TRBD1 (5 bases). Trimming took off 6 bases at V and 3 bases at J, with 15 bases between the two ends. CDR3 size: 15 residues.

This clonotype showed up many times. V is TRBV20-1 and J is TRBJ2-7, with D possibly matching TRBD2 (6 bases). With 0 bases removed from V and 3 bases from J, the gap between germline ends came to 12 bases. Germline V gene sequence: CDR1 DFQATT, CDR2 SNEGSKA (reference sequence). The CDR3 is 14 amino acids. The CDR3 sequence: CSARDLRDVYEQYF. DNA for the CDR3: TGCAGTGCTAGAGATTTGCGGGACGTCTACGAGCAGTACTTC.

This clonotype was seen many times. This sequence joins TRBV5-4 and TRBJ1-2; D gene ambiguous. Trimming cost V 4 bases and J 0 bases, with 16 bases left between them. The CDR3 length is 16 residues. Germline V CDR1 and CDR2: SGHNT, YYREEE (reference sequence). The CDR3: CASSLGGGSTNYGYTF. CDR3 nucleotides: TGTGCCAGCAGCCTTGGCGGAGGGAGCACTAACTATGGCTACACCTTC.